What follows are 6 T cell receptor beta chains derived from one specimen sequenced in a study of post-analysis software for immune sequencing data. The antigens these receptors bind are not known. Findings and limits, study-wide: Roughly 5 TRBV segments (TRBV5-6, TRBV5-1 and TRBV20-1 among them) occurred more frequently in patients than in controls.

The authors incorporated unique molecular identifiers into the TCR beta cDNA libraries. One entry per CDR3 protein, called by TCRdb with MiXCR from the PCR reads. The sample shows some 690,000 distinct CDR3 sequences, around 27% of them seen only once. What was sequenced was blood. The receptors shown here come from a girl under 18 with multiple sclerosis.

The V call is TRBV7-2, the J call TRBJ2-5; the D call may be TRBD1 or TRBD2 (6 bases each). Trimming took 2 bases from V and 4 from J, leaving 14 bases between them. The CDR3 runs 15 residues. The germline V gene has CDR1 SGHTA and CDR2 FQGNSA. The CDR3 DNA reads as TGTGCCAGCAGCTTAAACTTGGGGGGCGGAGAGACCCAGTACTTC. Its translation: CASSLNLGGGETQYF.

V gene TRBV27 combines with J gene TRBJ1-2, with TRBD1 matching 10 bases. Germline-derived CDR1 and CDR2 are MNHEY and SMNVEV (reference sequence). The J segment lost 6 bases and the V segment lost 5 bases, leaving 9 bases of the junction unmatched. The CDR3 extends over 15 amino acids. In nucleotides, the CDR3 is TGTGCCAGCAGTGTCGCCCCGACAGGGGGCGATGGCTACACCTTC. Amino acid sequence: CASSVAPTGGDGYTF.

The chain couples TRBV7-9 to TRBJ2-4, with D unresolved. The CDR3 consists of 16 residues. CDR1 is SEHNR and CDR2 is FQNEAQ in the germline V gene (reference sequence). Between the trimmed V and J ends, which lost 5 bases and 6 bases, there was a span of 20 bases. The CDR3 nucleotides read TGTGCCAGCAGCGCCCCGGGCCCCGGAATGGGAAACATTCAGTACTTC. Translated: CASSAPGPGMGNIQYF.

This clonotype has just a few counts. This chain links TRBV7-8 with TRBJ2-5; no clear D. The J call may be faulty, since TRBJ2-7 better matches the DNA end. CDR3 length: 11 amino acids. Germline V gene sequence: CDR1 SGHVS, CDR2 FQNEAQ. CDR3 bases: TGTGCCAGCAGCTTAAAATCCGAGCAGTACTTC. It translates to CASSLKSEQYF.

The V call is TRBV4-3, the J call TRBJ1-1, with TRBD1 identical over 9 bases. V was pared by 0 bases and J by 2 bases, with 4 bases of the junction left unmatched. The germline V gene has CDR1 LGHNA and CDR2 YSLEER. This CDR3 has 16 residues. The CDR3 sequence: CASSQEGTGRNTEAFF. The CDR3 DNA follows: TGCGCCAGCAGCCAAGAAGGGACAGGGCGCAACACTGAAGCTTTCTTT.

This clonotype was observed a handful of times. The genes are TRBV18 and TRBJ2-5; possible D gene TRBD2, 6 bases. Germline V gives CDR1 KGHSH, CDR2 LQKENI. The CDR3 loop spans 14 amino acids. The V end lost 2 bases, the J end lost 5 bases, and 12 bases lay between the germline ends. The CDR3 sequence is CASSPSRGPETQYF. CDR3 bases: TGTGCCAGCTCACCATCGCGGGGTCCGGAGACCCAGTACTTC.